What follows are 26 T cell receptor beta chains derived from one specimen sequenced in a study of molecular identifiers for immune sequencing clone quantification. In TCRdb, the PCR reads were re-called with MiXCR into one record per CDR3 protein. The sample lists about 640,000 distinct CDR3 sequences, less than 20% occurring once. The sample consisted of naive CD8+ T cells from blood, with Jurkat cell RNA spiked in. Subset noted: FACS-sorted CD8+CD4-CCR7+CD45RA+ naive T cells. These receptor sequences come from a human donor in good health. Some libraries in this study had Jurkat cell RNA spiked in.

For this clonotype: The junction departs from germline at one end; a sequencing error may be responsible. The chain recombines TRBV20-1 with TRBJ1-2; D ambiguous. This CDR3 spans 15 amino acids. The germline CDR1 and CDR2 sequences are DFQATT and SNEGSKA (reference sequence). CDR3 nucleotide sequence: TGCAGTGCTCCCCCCCCCCCCCGAACGAACTATGGCTACGCCTTC. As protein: CSAPPPPRTNYGYAF.

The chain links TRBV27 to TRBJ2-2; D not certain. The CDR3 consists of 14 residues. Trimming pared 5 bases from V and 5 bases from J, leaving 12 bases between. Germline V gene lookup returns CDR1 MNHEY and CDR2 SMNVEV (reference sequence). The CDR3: CASSPLGGTGELFF. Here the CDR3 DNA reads TGTGCCAGCAGTCCCCTAGGTGGAACCGGGGAGCTGTTTTTT.

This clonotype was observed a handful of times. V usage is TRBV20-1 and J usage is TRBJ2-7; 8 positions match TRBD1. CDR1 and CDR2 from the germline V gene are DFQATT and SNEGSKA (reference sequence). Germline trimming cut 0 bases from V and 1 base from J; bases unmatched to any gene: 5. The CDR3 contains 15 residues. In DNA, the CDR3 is TGCAGTGCTAGAGACCCCGGGACAGGTTCCTACGAGCAGTACTTC. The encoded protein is CSARDPGTGSYEQYF.

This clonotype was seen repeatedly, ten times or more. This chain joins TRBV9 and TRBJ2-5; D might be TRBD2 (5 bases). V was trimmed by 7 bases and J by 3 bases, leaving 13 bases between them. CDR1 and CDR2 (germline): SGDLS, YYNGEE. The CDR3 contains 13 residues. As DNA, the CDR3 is TGTGCCAGCCGGGGTCGGGTTGAAGAGACCCAGTACTTC. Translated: CASRGRVEETQYF.

The CDR3 region has the DNA TGTGCCAGCAGGGTTTTAGGCAGCGGAGACCACGAGCAGTACTTC. This codes for CASRVLGSGDHEQYF. The chain carries TRBV28 and TRBJ2-7; maybe TRBD2 (5 bases). Germline V gene lookup returns CDR1 MDHEN and CDR2 SYDVKM. V dropped 6 bases and J dropped 5 bases, with 20 bases sitting between them. This CDR3 spans 15 amino acids. Full variable domain (remainder filled in from reference TRBV28 and TRBJ2-7): DVKVTQSSRYLVKRTGEKVFLECVQDMDHENMFWYRQDPGLGLRLIYFSYDVKMKEKGDIPEGYSVSREKKERFSLILESASTNQTSMYLCASRVLGSGDHEQYFGPGTRLTVT.

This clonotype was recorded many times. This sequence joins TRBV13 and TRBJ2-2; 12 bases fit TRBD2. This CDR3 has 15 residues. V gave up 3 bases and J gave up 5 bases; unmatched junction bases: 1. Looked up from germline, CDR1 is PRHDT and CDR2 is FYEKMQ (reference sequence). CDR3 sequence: CASSFGLAGTGELFF. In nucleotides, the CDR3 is TGTGCCAGCAGCTTCGGACTAGCGGGGACCGGGGAGCTGTTTTTT.

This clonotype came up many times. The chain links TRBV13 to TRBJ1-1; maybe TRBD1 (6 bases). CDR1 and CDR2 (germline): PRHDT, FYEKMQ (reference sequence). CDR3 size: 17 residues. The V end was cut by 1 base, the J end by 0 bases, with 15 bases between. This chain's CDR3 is CASSLVGGRGLNTEAFF. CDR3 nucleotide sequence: TGTGCCAGCAGCTTAGTCGGCGGAAGGGGGTTGAACACTGAAGCTTTCTTT.

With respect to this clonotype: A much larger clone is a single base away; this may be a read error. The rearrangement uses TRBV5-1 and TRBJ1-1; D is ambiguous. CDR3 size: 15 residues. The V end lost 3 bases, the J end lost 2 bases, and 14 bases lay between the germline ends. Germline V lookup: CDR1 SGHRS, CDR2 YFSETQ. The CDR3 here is CASSSAGRRNTEAFF. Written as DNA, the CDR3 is TGCGCCAGCAGCTCGGCTGGCAGGAGAAACACTGAAGCTTTCTTT.

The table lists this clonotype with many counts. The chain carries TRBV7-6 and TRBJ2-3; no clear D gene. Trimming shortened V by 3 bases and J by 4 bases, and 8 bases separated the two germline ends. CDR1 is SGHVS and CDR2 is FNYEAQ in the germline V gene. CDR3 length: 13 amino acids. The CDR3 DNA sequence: TGTGCCAGCAGCTTCGGACCTCCAGATACGCAGTATTTT. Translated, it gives CASSFGPPDTQYF.

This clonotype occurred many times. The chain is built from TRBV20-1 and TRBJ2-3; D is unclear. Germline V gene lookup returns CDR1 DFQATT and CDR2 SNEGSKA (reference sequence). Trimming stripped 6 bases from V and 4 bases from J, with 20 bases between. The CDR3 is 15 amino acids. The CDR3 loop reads CSAPIRTEGPDTQYF. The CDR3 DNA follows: TGCAGTGCCCCAATTCGGACGGAAGGCCCAGATACGCAGTATTTT.

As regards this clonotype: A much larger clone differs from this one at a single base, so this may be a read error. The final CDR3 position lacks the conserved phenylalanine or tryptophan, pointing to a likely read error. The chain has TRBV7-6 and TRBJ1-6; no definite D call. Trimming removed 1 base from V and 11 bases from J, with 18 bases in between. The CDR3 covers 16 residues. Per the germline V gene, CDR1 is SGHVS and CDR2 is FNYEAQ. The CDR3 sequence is CASSLVRPADDAPLHL. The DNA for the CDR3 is TGTGCCAGCAGCTTAGTGCGCCCGGCCGATGACGCACCCCTCCACCTT.

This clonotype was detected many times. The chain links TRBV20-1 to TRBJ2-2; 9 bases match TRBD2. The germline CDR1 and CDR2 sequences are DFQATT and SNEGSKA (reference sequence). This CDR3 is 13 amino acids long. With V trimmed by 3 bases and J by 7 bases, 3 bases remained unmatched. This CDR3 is CSASAGGFGELFF. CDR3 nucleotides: TGCAGTGCTAGCGCGGGAGGGTTCGGGGAGCTGTTTTTT.

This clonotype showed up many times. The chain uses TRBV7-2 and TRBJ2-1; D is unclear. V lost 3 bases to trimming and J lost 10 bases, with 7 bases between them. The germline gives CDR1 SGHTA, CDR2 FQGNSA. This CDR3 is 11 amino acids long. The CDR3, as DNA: TGTGCCAGCAGCTTCGTACAGGAGCAGTTCTTC. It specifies CASSFVQEQFF.

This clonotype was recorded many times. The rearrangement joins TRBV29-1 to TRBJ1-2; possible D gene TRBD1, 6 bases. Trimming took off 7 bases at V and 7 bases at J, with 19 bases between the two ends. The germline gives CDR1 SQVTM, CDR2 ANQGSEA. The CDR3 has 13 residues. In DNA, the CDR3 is TGCAGCGCTATCGGTACAGGGTTGAGTGGCTACACCTTC. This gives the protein CSAIGTGLSGYTF. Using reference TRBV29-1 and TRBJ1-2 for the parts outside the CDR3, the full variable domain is SAVISQKPSRDICQRGTSLTIQCQVDSQVTMMFWYRQQPGQSLTLIATANQGSEATYESGFVIDKFPISRPNLTFSTLTVSNMSPEDSSIYLCSAIGTGLSGYTFGSGTRLTVV.

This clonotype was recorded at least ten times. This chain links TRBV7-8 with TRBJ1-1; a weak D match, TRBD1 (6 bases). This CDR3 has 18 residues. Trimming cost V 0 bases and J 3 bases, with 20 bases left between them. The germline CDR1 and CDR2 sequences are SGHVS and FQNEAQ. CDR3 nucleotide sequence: TGTGCCAGCAGCTTAGCTTTCTCGCAGGGGAGGGTGTACACTGAAGCTTTCTTT. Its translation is CASSLAFSQGRVYTEAFF.

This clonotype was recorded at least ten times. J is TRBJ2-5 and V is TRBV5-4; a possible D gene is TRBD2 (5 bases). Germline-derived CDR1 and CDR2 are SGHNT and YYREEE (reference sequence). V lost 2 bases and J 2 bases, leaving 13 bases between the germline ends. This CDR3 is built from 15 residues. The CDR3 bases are TGTGCCAGCAGCTTTTTCCGCGGGCTACAAGAGACCCAGTACTTC. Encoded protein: CASSFFRGLQETQYF.

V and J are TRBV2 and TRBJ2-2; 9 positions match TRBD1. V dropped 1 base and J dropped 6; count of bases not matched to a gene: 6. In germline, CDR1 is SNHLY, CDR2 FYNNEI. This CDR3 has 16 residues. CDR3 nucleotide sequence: TGTGCCAGCAGTGAAGGGGGGACAGGGATTGCCGGGGAGCTGTTTTTT. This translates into CASSEGGTGIAGELFF.

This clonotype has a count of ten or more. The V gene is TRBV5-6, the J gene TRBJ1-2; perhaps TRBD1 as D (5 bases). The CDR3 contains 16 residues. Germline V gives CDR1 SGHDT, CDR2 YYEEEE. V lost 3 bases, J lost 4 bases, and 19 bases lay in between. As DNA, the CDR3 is TGTGCCAGCAGCTCCTCATTGGCCGGGGCAGTCTATGGCTACACCTTC. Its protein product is CASSSSLAGAVYGYTF.

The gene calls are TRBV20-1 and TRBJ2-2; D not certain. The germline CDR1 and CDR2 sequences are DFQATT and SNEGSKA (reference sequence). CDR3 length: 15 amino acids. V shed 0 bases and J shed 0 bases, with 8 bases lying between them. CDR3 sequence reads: CSARDWAANTGELFF. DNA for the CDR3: TGCAGTGCTAGAGATTGGGCAGCGAACACCGGGGAGCTGTTTTTT.

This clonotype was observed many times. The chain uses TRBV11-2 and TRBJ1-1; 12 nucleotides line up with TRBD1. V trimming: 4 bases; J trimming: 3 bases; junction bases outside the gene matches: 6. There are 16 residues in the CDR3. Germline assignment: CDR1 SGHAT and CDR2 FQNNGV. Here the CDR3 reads CASSSGTGGLHTEAFF. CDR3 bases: TGTGCCAGCAGCTCCGGGACAGGGGGCTTACACACTGAAGCTTTCTTT. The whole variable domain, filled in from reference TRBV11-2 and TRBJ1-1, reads EAGVAQSPRYKIIEKRQSVAFWCNPISGHATLYWYQQILGQGPKLLIQFQNNGVVDDSQLPKDRFSAERLKGVDSTLKIQPAKLEDSAVYLCASSSGTGGLHTEAFFGQGTRLTVV.

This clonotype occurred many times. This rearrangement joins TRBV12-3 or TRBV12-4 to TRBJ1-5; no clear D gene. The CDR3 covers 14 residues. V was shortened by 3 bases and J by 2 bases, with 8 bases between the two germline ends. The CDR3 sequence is CASSFVTGNQPQHF. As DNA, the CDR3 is TGTGCCAGCAGTTTCGTTACAGGCAATCAGCCCCAGCATTTT.

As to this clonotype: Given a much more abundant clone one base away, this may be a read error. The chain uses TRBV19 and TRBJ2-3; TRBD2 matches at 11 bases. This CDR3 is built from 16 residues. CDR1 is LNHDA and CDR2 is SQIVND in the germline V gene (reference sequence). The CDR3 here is CAGSIVAGGITDTQYF. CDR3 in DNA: TGTGCCGGTAGTATTGTAGCGGGGGGGATCACAGATACGCAGTATTTT.

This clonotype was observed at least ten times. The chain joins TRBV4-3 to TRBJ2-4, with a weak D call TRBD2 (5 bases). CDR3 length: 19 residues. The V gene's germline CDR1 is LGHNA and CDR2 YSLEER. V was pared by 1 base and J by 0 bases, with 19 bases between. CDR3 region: CASSQGSEREPLAKNIQYF. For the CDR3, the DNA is TGCGCCAGCAGCCAAGGGAGCGAGAGGGAACCCCTAGCCAAAAACATTCAGTACTTC.

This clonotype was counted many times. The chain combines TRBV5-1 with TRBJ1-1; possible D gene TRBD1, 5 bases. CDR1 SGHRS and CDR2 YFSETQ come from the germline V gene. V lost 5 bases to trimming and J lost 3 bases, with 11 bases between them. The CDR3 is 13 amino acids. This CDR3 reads CASRRGGYTEAFF. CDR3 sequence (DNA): TGCGCCAGCAGGAGGGGAGGATACACTGAAGCTTTCTTT.

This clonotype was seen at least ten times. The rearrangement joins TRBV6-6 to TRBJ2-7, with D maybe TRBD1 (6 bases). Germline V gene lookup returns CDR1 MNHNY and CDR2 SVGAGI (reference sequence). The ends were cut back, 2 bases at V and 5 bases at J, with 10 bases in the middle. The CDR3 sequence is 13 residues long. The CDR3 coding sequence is TGTGCCAGCAGTTACCAACAGGGCGACGAGCAGTACTTC. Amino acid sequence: CASSYQQGDEQYF.

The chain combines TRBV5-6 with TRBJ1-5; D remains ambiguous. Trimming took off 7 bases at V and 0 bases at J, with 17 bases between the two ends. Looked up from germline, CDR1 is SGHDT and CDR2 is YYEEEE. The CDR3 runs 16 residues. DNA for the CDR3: TGTGCCAGCTCCACGGGTGGCGGGTATAGCAATCAGCCCCAGCATTTT. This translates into CASSTGGGYSNQPQHF.